These 17 T cell receptor beta chains came from one sample sequenced in a study of cytomegalovirus exposure and HLA in healthy donors. Amplification used 60 Vbeta primers and 13 Jbeta primers. TCRdb's table, derived via immunoSEQ multiplex PCR, lists solely in-frame clones and lacks some. The sample lists more than 90,000 clones, about 60% occurring once. Specimen: PBMCs. These receptors all come from a young woman in good health and CMV-seronegative.

V usage is TRBV7-8 and J usage is TRBJ1-5; 8 nucleotides agree with TRBD1. There are 14 residues in the CDR3. V dropped 6 bases and J dropped 4; count of bases not matched to a gene: 5. CDR1 and CDR2 from the germline V gene are SGHVS and FQNEAQ. CDR3 sequence (DNA): TGTGCCAGCAGTGCAGACAGGGGTAATCAGCCCCAGCATTTT. Protein product: CASSADRGNQPQHF. Full variable domain (outside the CDR3, taken from reference TRBV7-8 and TRBJ1-5): GAGVSQSPRYKVAKRGQDVALRCDPISGHVSLFWYQQALGQGPEFLTYFQNEAQLDKSGLPSDRFFAERPEGSVSTLKIQRTQQEDSAVYLCASSADRGNQPQHFGDGTRLSIL.

The chain combines TRBV6-5 with TRBJ2-2; 10 bases map to TRBD1. The CDR3 covers 15 residues. V was clipped by 6 bases and J by 5 bases; unmatched bases: 6. Germline V gene sequence: CDR1 MNHEY, CDR2 SVGAGI. The CDR3 is CASSKTGGRTGELFF. The CDR3 DNA follows: TGTGCCAGCAGCAAGACAGGGGGCCGGACCGGGGAGCTGTTTTTT.

This clone turned up a few times. V usage is TRBV20-1 and J usage is TRBJ2-7; D not resolved. Germline assignment: CDR1 DFQATT and CDR2 SNEGSKA (reference sequence). The CDR3 totals 11 residues. Trimming stripped 6 bases from V and 6 bases from J, with 12 bases between. The CDR3 DNA is TGCAGTGCAAGACCAGGCACCGAGCAGTACTTC. Translation: CSARPGTEQYF.

The chain has TRBV5-1 and TRBJ2-7; tentatively, D is TRBD1 (6 bases). CDR3 length: 14 residues. V lost 0 bases and J lost 6, with 13 bases in between. Germline V gene sequence: CDR1 SGHRS, CDR2 YFSETQ. DNA for the CDR3: TGCGCCAGCAGCTTGGGTACAGGGTTGGGCGAGCAGTACTTC. It is translated as CASSLGTGLGEQYF. The full variable domain, its missing parts supplied by reference TRBV5-1 and TRBJ2-7, is KAGVTQTPRYLIKTRGQQVTLSCSPISGHRSVSWYQQTPGQGLQFLFEYFSETQRNKGNFPGRFSGRQFSNSRSEMNVSTLELGDSALYLCASSLGTGLGEQYFGPGTRLTVT.

The chain carries TRBV27 and TRBJ1-2; D perhaps matches TRBD1 (5 bases). Germline V lookup: CDR1 MNHEY, CDR2 SMNVEV (reference sequence). The V end was cut by 11 bases, the J end by 4 bases, with 14 bases between. This CDR3 is 12 amino acids long. CDR3 residues: CAARVGAYGYTF. CDR3 in DNA: TGTGCCGCCAGGGTTGGGGCCTATGGCTACACCTTC.

The V call is TRBV5-8, the J call TRBJ1-5; no firm D call. This CDR3 has 17 amino acids. Per germline, CDR1 SGHTS and CDR2 YDEGEE. The V end lost 4 bases, the J end lost 0 bases, and 17 bases lay between the germline ends. The DNA of the CDR3 is TGTGCCAGCAGCGATTTTCTATCGGGGTATAGCAATCAGCCCCAGCATTTT. This encodes CASSDFLSGYSNQPQHF. Full variable domain (outside the CDR3, taken from reference TRBV5-8 and TRBJ1-5): EAGVTQSPTHLIKTRGQQATLRCSPISGHTSVYWYQQALGLGLQFLLWYDEGEERNRGNFPPRFSGRQFPNYSSELNVNALELEDSALYLCASSDFLSGYSNQPQHFGDGTRLSIL.

J is TRBJ2-1 and V is TRBV27; 7 nucleotides match TRBD2. J was trimmed by 5 bases and V by 2 bases; bases with no gene match: 15. The CDR3 has 18 amino acids. Germline V gives CDR1 MNHEY, CDR2 SMNVEV (reference sequence). The CDR3: CASSLRVTTSRSHNEQFF. The CDR3 DNA reads TGTGCCAGCAGTTTAAGGGTGACGACTAGCCGGTCCCACAATGAGCAGTTCTTC.

This clone was seen a handful of times. The chain is built from TRBV9 and TRBJ1-5, with D possibly TRBD1 on 5 matching bases. Trimming removed 3 bases from V and 6 bases from J, with 13 bases in between. Germline CDR1 and CDR2: SGDLS and YYNGEE. This CDR3 comprises 14 residues. DNA for the CDR3: TGTGCCAGCAGCGGAAGACAGCTTGGTCAGCCCCAGCATTTT. Protein product: CASSGRQLGQPQHF.

This chain links TRBV7-3 with TRBJ2-1; TRBD2 matches 8 bases. The ends lost 6 bases at V and 6 bases at J; junction bases unmatched: 13. The germline V gene encodes CDR1 SGHTA and CDR2 FQGTGA. The CDR3 is 16 residues long. The CDR3 DNA reads as TGTGCCAGCAGTCGGGGGGCGGGAGGCGACATCAATGAGCAGTTCTTC. This encodes CASSRGAGGDINEQFF.

The chain couples TRBV19 to TRBJ2-1, with D possibly TRBD2 on 7 matching bases. The germline V and J ends were trimmed by 5 bases and 7 bases, with 21 bases remaining between them. Per the germline V gene, CDR1 is LNHDA and CDR2 is SQIVND (reference sequence). The CDR3 consists of 16 residues. The CDR3 DNA follows: TGTGCCAGTAGTTTCCTCGGGGGGCTAAACACAAATGAGCAGTTCTTC. Protein product: CASSFLGGLNTNEQFF.

The sample holds one count of this clone. The CDR3 reads CASSQGLTSGGQETQYF. For the CDR3, the DNA is TGTGCCAGCAGCCAAGGGTTAACTAGCGGGGGCCAAGAGACCCAGTACTTC. The chain couples TRBV14 to TRBJ2-5; 11 bases agree with TRBD2. With 1 base clipped from V and 1 base from J, the junction kept 5 bases outside the gene matches. The CDR3 sequence is 17 residues long. The germline gives CDR1 SGHDN, CDR2 FVKESK.

V gene TRBV9 combines with J gene TRBJ1-1; D may be TRBD1 (6 bases). V was clipped by 2 bases and J by 2 bases, with 10 bases between them. The CDR3 extends over 14 amino acids. Germline CDR1 and CDR2: SGDLS and YYNGEE. The CDR3 nucleotides are TGTGCCAGCAGCGTCCGGGGACAAAACACTGAAGCTTTCTTT. This translates into CASSVRGQNTEAFF.

The chain has TRBV9 and TRBJ2-3; TRBD2 might be the D (5 bases). Per the germline V gene, CDR1 is SGDLS and CDR2 is YYNGEE. There are 16 residues in the CDR3. V was clipped by 0 bases and J by 8 bases, with 19 bases between them. This CDR3 is CASSVGAGAKGFTQYF. CDR3 coding DNA: TGTGCCAGCAGCGTAGGGGCGGGTGCGAAGGGTTTTACGCAGTATTTT.

The chain carries TRBV19 and TRBJ1-2; 7 bases fit TRBD1. The V gene's germline CDR1 is LNHDA and CDR2 SQIVND (reference sequence). Germline trimming cut 7 bases from V and 4 bases from J; bases unmatched to any gene: 9. The CDR3 runs 14 residues. The CDR3 sequence is CASTPGTDAYGYTF. CDR3 nucleotides: TGTGCCAGTACGCCCGGGACAGATGCCTATGGCTACACCTTC.

The V and J genes are TRBV11-2 and TRBJ1-5, with 9 bases that match TRBD1. The junction had 8 bases not matched to a gene; V was cut back by 4 bases and J by 7 bases. The CDR3 has 15 amino acids. Looked up from germline, CDR1 is SGHAT and CDR2 is FQNNGV. In nucleotides, the CDR3 is TGTGCCAGCAGCTCACCGGGACAGGGACGCCAGCCCCAGCATTTT. This encodes CASSSPGQGRQPQHF.

The gene calls are TRBV9 and TRBJ2-7; 10 bases agree with TRBD1. The CDR3 is made up of 14 amino acids. Germline CDR1 SGDLS, CDR2 YYNGEE. Losses at the gene ends were 4 bases for V and 6 bases for J; bases not matched to a gene: 7. The CDR3 DNA reads as TGTGCCAGCAGCCCAGGGACAGGGGCGGGCGAGCAGTACTTC. Its protein is CASSPGTGAGEQYF.

The V and J genes are TRBV5-1 and TRBJ2-7; a possible D gene is TRBD1 (6 bases). Per germline, CDR1 SGHRS and CDR2 YFSETQ. Trimming cost V 0 bases and J 6 bases, with 10 bases left between them. The CDR3 is 13 residues long. CDR3 protein: CASSLDRVGEQYF. For the CDR3, the DNA is TGCGCCAGCAGCTTGGACAGGGTTGGCGAGCAGTACTTC.